These 25 T cell receptor beta chains were all obtained from the same sample, sequenced in a study of CD8+ T cells in alopecia areata. Extracted from the samples, RNA was reverse transcribed into cDNA to serve as the sequencing template. Method: immunoSEQ multiplex PCR; TCRdb's copy keeps in-frame clones and lacks some. The sample has about 140,000 clones; roughly 82% are singletons. Documented treatment: oral pan-JAK inhibitor, 5-10 mg twice daily. This specimen consisted of CD8+ T cells sorted from blood, obtained at week 4, from a patient treated with tofacitinib. These receptors all come from a human donor with alopecia areata.

This clone has just one count. This chain links TRBV4-2 with TRBJ2-5; possible D gene TRBD2, 6 bases. Trimming took 3 bases from V and 2 from J, leaving 13 bases between them. The CDR3 extends over 15 amino acids. Germline CDR1 LGHNA, CDR2 YNFKEQ. The CDR3 DNA sequence: TGTGCCAGCAGCCACCCACTTAGCGGACAAGAGACCCAGTACTTC. It yields the protein CASSHPLSGQETQYF.

There are a few counts of this clone. This sequence joins TRBV27 and TRBJ2-7; the D gene is possibly TRBD2 (6 bases). Germline V gene data show CDR1 as MNHEY and CDR2 as SMNVEV (reference sequence). CDR3 size: 15 residues. Between the trimmed V and J ends, which lost 3 bases and 2 bases, there was a span of 14 bases. The chain's CDR3 is CASSFSPGDPYEQYF. The CDR3 DNA is TGTGCCAGCAGTTTTTCCCCGGGGGACCCCTACGAGCAGTACTTC.

Here the CDR3 reads CASSKGFGQPQHF. In DNA, the CDR3 is TGTGCCAGTAGTAAAGGGTTCGGTCAGCCCCAGCATTTT. The chain links TRBV19 to TRBJ1-5; unclear D gene. The CDR3 is 13 residues long. The germline gives CDR1 LNHDA, CDR2 SQIVND (reference sequence). Trimming pared 4 bases from V and 6 bases from J, leaving 10 bases between.

The rearrangement links TRBV5-1 to TRBJ2-1; the match to TRBD1 covers 9 bases. The CDR3 runs 15 residues. V shed 0 bases, J shed 3 bases, and the junction held 1 base outside the gene matches. CDR1 SGHRS and CDR2 YFSETQ come from the germline V gene. This chain's CDR3 is CASSLGTGVYNEQFF. In DNA, the CDR3 is TGCGCCAGCAGCTTGGGGACAGGGGTCTACAATGAGCAGTTCTTC.

The V call is TRBV29-1, the J call TRBJ1-2, with D unclear. Trimming pared 6 bases from V and 8 bases from J, leaving 16 bases between. Germline V CDR1 and CDR2: SQVTM, ANQGSEA. The CDR3 has 12 amino acids. The CDR3 nucleotides are TGCAGCGTCGTCGAGGGTTCGGGCGGCTACACCTTC. The encoded protein is CSVVEGSGGYTF.

The chain uses TRBV15 and TRBJ1-1; D may be TRBD1 (6 bases). The CDR3 sequence is 14 residues long. The germline CDR1 and CDR2 sequences are LNHNV and YYDKDF (reference sequence). The V end lost 0 bases, the J end lost 3 bases, and 8 bases lay between the germline ends. Here the CDR3 DNA reads TGTGCCACCAGCAGAGATGCAGGGGACACTGAAGCTTTCTTT. This sequence encodes CATSRDAGDTEAFF.

This rearrangement joins TRBV4-1 to TRBJ2-5, with D hard to call. Germline CDR1 reads MGHRA; CDR2 reads YSYEKL. V lost 2 bases and J lost 5, with 15 bases in between. CDR3 length: 15 residues. The CDR3 DNA reads as TGCGCCAGCAGCCAATACTGGGCCGTCATGGAGACCCAGTACTTC. Translation: CASSQYWAVMETQYF.

V usage is TRBV4-3 and J usage is TRBJ1-6, with 7 bases matching TRBD1. V lost 4 bases and J lost 5; bases outside the gene matches: 2. CDR1 LGHNA and CDR2 YSLEER come from the germline V gene. The CDR3 has 14 amino acids. CDR3 residues: CASSLDRNNSPLHF. The CDR3, as DNA: TGCGCCAGCAGCCTGGACAGGAATAATTCACCCCTCCACTTT.

This clone was recorded once. The chain employs TRBV5-4 and TRBJ2-7; D may correspond to TRBD1 or TRBD2 (5 bases each). Trimming took 5 bases from V and 2 from J, leaving 14 bases between them. Per the germline V gene, CDR1 is SGHNT and CDR2 is YYREEE (reference sequence). This CDR3 is built from 14 residues. CDR3 nucleotides: TGTGCCAGCAGAGCCGGGACCGCAACCTACGAGCAGTACTTC. Its translation: CASRAGTATYEQYF.

This clone was seen only once. The chain couples TRBV19 to TRBJ2-1; D gene ambiguous. The CDR3 is made up of 14 amino acids. V gave up 5 bases and J gave up 3 bases, with 11 bases separating them. Per germline, CDR1 LNHDA and CDR2 SQIVND (reference sequence). The CDR3 sequence is CASSEVTSYNEQFF. The CDR3, as DNA: TGTGCCAGTAGTGAAGTAACCAGCTACAATGAGCAGTTCTTC.

CDR3 amino acids: CSVLGVSNENIQYF. The CDR3 DNA reads as TGCAGCGTTCTAGGGGTATCTAACGAAAACATTCAGTACTTC. The chain recombines TRBV29-1 with TRBJ2-4; perhaps TRBD1 as D (5 bases). Between the trimmed V and J ends, which lost 5 bases and 5 bases, there was a span of 16 bases. The germline V gene encodes CDR1 SQVTM and CDR2 ANQGSEA. The CDR3 totals 14 residues.

The chain combines TRBV19 with TRBJ1-2; TRBD1 matches 7 bases. Losses at the gene ends were 6 bases for V and 1 base for J; bases not matched to a gene: 8. Germline CDR1 and CDR2: LNHDA and SQIVND (reference sequence). This CDR3 spans 15 amino acids. DNA of the CDR3: TGTGCCAGTAGCCTAAGGGACAGTCTTAACTATGGCTACACCTTC. Translation gives CASSLRDSLNYGYTF. The full variable domain, with the rest looked up from reference TRBV19 and TRBJ1-2, is DGGITQSPKYLFRKEGQNVTLSCEQNLNHDAMYWYRQDPGQGLRLIYYSQIVNDFQKGDIAEGYSVSREKKESFPLTVTSAQKNPTAFYLCASSLRDSLNYGYTFGSGTRLTVV.

V usage is TRBV19 and J usage is TRBJ2-1; the D is unclear. From germline, CDR1 is LNHDA and CDR2 SQIVND (reference sequence). CDR3 size: 13 residues. The germline V and J ends were trimmed by 3 bases and 6 bases, with 9 bases remaining between them. The CDR3 DNA follows: TGTGCCAGTAGTATTGGGCAGCTCAATGAGCAGTTCTTC. Amino acids: CASSIGQLNEQFF. Filled out from reference TRBV19 and TRBJ2-1, the complete variable domain reads DGGITQSPKYLFRKEGQNVTLSCEQNLNHDAMYWYRQDPGQGLRLIYYSQIVNDFQKGDIAEGYSVSREKKESFPLTVTSAQKNPTAFYLCASSIGQLNEQFFGPGTRLTVL.

The rearrangement links TRBV29-1 to TRBJ1-5, with D possibly matching TRBD1 (5 bases). The CDR3 is 13 amino acids. CDR1 and CDR2 from the germline V gene are SQVTM and ANQGSEA. Trimming pared 4 bases from V and 0 bases from J, leaving 7 bases between. CDR3 in amino acids: CSVAGDSNQPQHF. CDR3 in DNA: TGCAGCGTTGCGGGGGATAGCAATCAGCCCCAGCATTTT.

The rearrangement uses TRBV23-1 and TRBJ2-7; a weak D match, TRBD1 (6 bases). TRBV23-1 is given ORF status, its function remaining uncertain. The CDR3 has 14 amino acids. Trimming stripped 2 bases from V and 3 bases from J, with 11 bases between. CDR3 residues: CASSQGPRGYEQYF. The CDR3 nucleotides are TGCGCCAGCAGTCAAGGACCCAGGGGCTACGAGCAGTACTTC.

The chain couples TRBV29-1 to TRBJ1-1, with TRBD1 identical over 10 bases. There are 14 residues in the CDR3. V lost 4 bases and J lost 12; bases outside the gene matches: 14. CDR1 is SQVTM and CDR2 is ANQGSEA in the germline V gene. The CDR3 loop is CSVAPGQGYDEPFF. The CDR3 nucleotides read TGCAGCGTTGCGCCGGGACAGGGGTACGATGAGCCTTTCTTT.

This chain uses TRBV4-3 with TRBJ1-2; 8 bases map to TRBD1. With V trimmed by 8 bases and J by 5 bases, 10 bases remained unmatched. Germline V lookup: CDR1 LGHNA, CDR2 YSLEER. The length of the CDR3 is 14 residues. CDR3 bases: TGCGCCAGCCAAGATAGGACAGGGCAATATGGCTACACCTTC. Protein sequence: CASQDRTGQYGYTF.

This chain uses TRBV6-5 with TRBJ2-3; D is uncertain. Trimming removed 3 bases from V and 0 bases from J, with 10 bases in between. This CDR3 has 15 amino acids. Germline V gene lookup returns CDR1 MNHEY and CDR2 SVGAGI. CDR3: CASSYVLDSTDTQYF. The CDR3, as DNA: TGTGCCAGCAGTTATGTCCTGGACAGCACAGATACGCAGTATTTT.

The chain has TRBV29-1 and TRBJ2-1, with D possibly matching TRBD1 (6 bases). V was pared by 2 bases and J by 2 bases, with 13 bases between. The CDR3 has 15 residues. In germline, CDR1 is SQVTM, CDR2 ANQGSEA. In DNA form, the CDR3 reads TGCAGCGTTGAAACCCTTGCAGGGGCCTACAATGAGCAGTTCTTC. Translated: CSVETLAGAYNEQFF.

The chain employs TRBV5-1 and TRBJ2-1; D is ambiguous. Germline CDR1 reads SGHRS; CDR2 reads YFSETQ. V was trimmed by 4 bases and J by 4 bases, leaving 12 bases between them. The CDR3 runs to 14 residues. The DNA for the CDR3 is TGCGCCAGCAGCCCCGGCCGGTCATACAATGAGCAGTTCTTC. Amino acids: CASSPGRSYNEQFF.

This chain joins TRBV9 and TRBJ1-1; D is unclear. This CDR3 has 14 amino acids. V was shortened by 4 bases and J by 0 bases, with 10 bases between the two germline ends. Germline CDR1 and CDR2: SGDLS and YYNGEE. The CDR3 region has the DNA TGTGCCAGCAGCCAACGGAAAATGAACACTGAAGCTTTCTTT. The encoded protein is CASSQRKMNTEAFF.

The chain is built from TRBV30 and TRBJ2-7, with 7 bases that match TRBD2. This CDR3 contains 14 residues. CDR1 is GTSNPN and CDR2 is SVGIG in the germline V gene (reference sequence). The CDR3 nucleotides are TGTGCGATCCCAGCCCCGGGAGGCGGCCACGAGCAGTACTTC. Amino acids: CAIPAPGGGHEQYF.

This chain links TRBV7-8 with TRBJ2-3; TRBD2 matches 9 bases. V dropped 2 bases and J dropped 4; count of bases not matched to a gene: 4. The CDR3 spans 15 residues. The germline V gene has CDR1 SGHVS and CDR2 FQNEAQ. CDR3 protein: CASSLTSGGSDTQYF. CDR3 in DNA: TGTGCCAGCAGCTTAACAAGCGGGGGGTCAGATACGCAGTATTTT.

This clone was observed a handful of times. This rearrangement joins TRBV7-2 to TRBJ2-7; D is unresolved. The V end lost 5 bases, the J end lost 3 bases, and 11 bases lay between the germline ends. The germline CDR1 and CDR2 sequences are SGHTA and FQGNSA. CDR3 length: 13 residues. The CDR3: CASSPTLVYEQYF. CDR3 nucleotide sequence: TGTGCCAGCAGCCCGACGTTGGTCTACGAGCAGTACTTC.

This rearrangement joins TRBV29-1 to TRBJ1-3; D is ambiguous. The CDR3 has 13 amino acids. CDR1 is SQVTM and CDR2 is ANQGSEA in the germline V gene. V lost 3 bases, J lost 1 base, and 7 bases lay in between. The CDR3 reads CSVERDSGNTIYF. The CDR3 bases are TGCAGCGTTGAGCGGGATTCTGGAAACACCATATATTTT.